The next 5 T cell receptor beta chains were all read from a single sample in a study of blood T cell repertoires in COVID-19. Measured with immunoSEQ multiplex PCR; TCRdb has only the in-frame clones, and not every one. The profile covers around 190,000 clones, with 84% appearing a single time and roughly 3.2% taken by the ten largest. Sequences were obtained from PBMCs or T cells enriched from blood (not recorded which). The receptors derive from a young woman who had recovered from COVID-19.

The rearrangement joins TRBV19 to TRBJ1-5; 7 bases align to TRBD1. Germline V gene data show CDR1 as LNHDA and CDR2 as SQIVND (reference sequence). The CDR3 extends over 16 amino acids. Trimming removed 5 bases from V and 4 bases from J; junction bases left unmatched: 11. CDR3: CASSVWGTGANQPQHF. The DNA for the CDR3 is TGTGCCAGTAGTGTATGGGGAACAGGGGCAAATCAGCCCCAGCATTTT.

This chain joins TRBV6-6 and TRBJ1-1; tentatively, D is TRBD1 (5 bases). In germline, CDR1 is MNHNY, CDR2 SVGAGI (reference sequence). The length of the CDR3 is 15 residues. The V gene lost 2 bases and the J gene lost 1 base, with 11 bases spanning the gap. The CDR3 reads CASSYGEGRNTEAFF. The CDR3 DNA reads TGTGCCAGCAGTTACGGGGAGGGGCGGAACACTGAAGCTTTCTTT.

This clone was picked up a small number of times. V usage is TRBV28 and J usage is TRBJ1-2; D gene unclear. The CDR3 covers 11 residues. Trimming took 6 bases from V and 8 from J, leaving 10 bases between them. Per germline, CDR1 MDHEN and CDR2 SYDVKM. The CDR3 sequence: CASRTSRGYTF. Here the CDR3 DNA reads TGTGCCAGCAGGACGAGCAGGGGCTACACCTTC.

The chain uses TRBV2 and TRBJ2-3; 7 bases fit TRBD2. The CDR3 is 14 residues long. Per the germline V gene, CDR1 is SNHLY and CDR2 is FYNNEI. The V and J ends lost 6 bases and 4 bases, in that order; junction bases with no gene match: 7. The CDR3 here is CASSPAGGSDTQYF. The DNA of the CDR3 is TGTGCCAGCAGCCCGGCCGGGGGGTCAGATACGCAGTATTTT.

V usage is TRBV5-1 and J usage is TRBJ2-1; 10 nucleotides line up with TRBD2. With V trimmed by 4 bases and J by 5 bases, 6 bases remained unmatched. There are 15 residues in the CDR3. CDR1 is SGHRS and CDR2 is YFSETQ in the germline V gene. The CDR3: CASSKGLAEHNEQFF. The CDR3 DNA is TGCGCCAGCAGCAAAGGACTAGCGGAACACAATGAGCAGTTCTTC.